This TCR beta chain was sequenced in a study of identical twins. Study findings and constraints: Fewer insertions characterized abundant cord blood beta clonotypes, whereas memory repertoires showed none. Cross-sectional statistics, not tracking of the same donors, supported the conclusions. Models, which agreed with sharing between unrelated individuals, nonetheless underestimated the out-of-frame TCR alpha sharing seen in monozygotic twins.

A single record per CDR3 protein comes from TCRdb applying MiXCR to the 5' RACE reads. The sample has around 140,000 distinct CDR3 sequences; roughly 3.5% are singletons. Comments on this clonotype: Its antigen remains unidentified.

This clonotype was sampled from a man between 18 and 35 years old in good health. Sample: memory T cells sorted from blood.

The CDR3 DNA reads as TGCGCCAGCATGGGATTTTTTCCCGGGGAGCTGTTTTTT. Its translation: CASMGFFPGELFF. The chain uses TRBV5-1 and TRBJ2-2; D unclear. Germline V gene lookup returns CDR1 SGHRS and CDR2 YFSETQ. Trimming removed 6 bases at V and 6 bases at J, with 12 bases between. The CDR3 loop spans 13 amino acids. The full variable domain, its missing parts supplied by reference TRBV5-1 and TRBJ2-2, is KAGVTQTPRYLIKTRGQQVTLSCSPISGHRSVSWYQQTPGQGLQFLFEYFSETQRNKGNFPGRFSGRQFSNSRSEMNVSTLELGDSALYLCASMGFFPGELFFGEGSRLTVL.